The rows below give T cell receptor beta chains drawn from one sample of a study of CD8 T cells in ankylosing spondylitis. TCRdb reprocessed the 5' RACE reads via MiXCR and lists one record per CDR3 protein. The sample lists roughly 670,000 distinct CDR3 sequences, under 20% occurring once. Sample: blood, either unsorted or a sorted T cell fraction (not recorded which). The receptors originated from a male donor with ankylosing spondylitis. Each CDR3 is given with its conserved first and last residue. The D gene is left open where the match is weak. For some rows the clone size is stated as once, few or many, or as a class when expanded; others skip it.

d_call: TRBD2
clone_size: .
v_call: TRBV11-2
j_call: TRBJ2-1
cdr3_aa: CASSLPSGTSSSYNEQFF
cdr3_nt: TGTGCCAGCAGCTTACCTAGCGGGACGTCAAGCTCCTACAATGAGCAGTTCTTC

d_call: TRBD2
clone_size: few
v_call: TRBV20-1
j_call: TRBJ2-1
cdr3_aa: CSARLAGEGSYNEQFF
cdr3_nt: TGCAGTGCTAGACTAGCGGGAGAGGGTTCGTACAATGAGCAGTTCTTC

d_call: .
clone_size: few
v_call: TRBV7-6
j_call: TRBJ2-7
cdr3_aa: CASSSKSRSQYEQYF
cdr3_nt: TGTGCCAGCAGCTCAAAATCCCGCTCACAATACGAGCAGTACTTC

d_call: TRBD2
clone_size: .
v_call: TRBV2
j_call: TRBJ2-1
cdr3_aa: CASSASGRSVEQFF
cdr3_nt: TGTGCCAGCAGCGCTAGCGGGAGAAGTGTTGAGCAGTTCTTC

d_call: TRBD2
clone_size: .
v_call: TRBV10-3
j_call: TRBJ2-1
cdr3_aa: CAISALAGGPNEQFF
cdr3_nt: TGTGCCATCAGCGCTCTAGCGGGAGGGCCAAATGAGCAGTTCTTC

d_call: .
clone_size: .
v_call: TRBV9
j_call: TRBJ2-7
cdr3_aa: CASSAAAGLNYEQYF
cdr3_nt: TGTGCCAGCAGCGCGGCGGCAGGACTGAACTACGAGCAGTACTTC

d_call: .
clone_size: .
v_call: TRBV15
j_call: TRBJ2-2
cdr3_aa: CATSRVDTGELFF
cdr3_nt: TGTGCCACCAGCAGAGTTGACACCGGGGAGCTGTTTTTT

d_call: .
clone_size: .
v_call: TRBV12-3/TRBV12-4
j_call: TRBJ1-2
cdr3_aa: CASSLALQAAAGYTF
cdr3_nt: TGTGCCAGCAGTTTAGCGCTGCAGGCCGCCGCGGGCTACACCTTC

d_call: TRBD1
clone_size: few
v_call: TRBV5-4
j_call: TRBJ1-2
cdr3_aa: CASSLAPDTGGSRNYGYTF
cdr3_nt: TGTGCCAGCAGCCTTGCGCCTGACACAGGGGGGAGTAGAAACTATGGCTACACCTTC

d_call: .
clone_size: .
v_call: TRBV14
j_call: TRBJ1-2
cdr3_aa: CASSQGLGLGYTF
cdr3_nt: TGTGCCAGCAGCCAAGGTCTCGGGTTGGGCTACACCTTC

d_call: .
clone_size: few
v_call: TRBV12-3/TRBV12-4
j_call: TRBJ2-7
cdr3_aa: CASSRTVHEQYF
cdr3_nt: TGTGCCAGCTCTAGGACTGTCCACGAGCAGTACTTC

d_call: .
clone_size: once
v_call: TRBV6-5
j_call: TRBJ2-7
cdr3_aa: CASSYVEGADEQYF
cdr3_nt: TGTGCCAGCAGTTACGTCGAAGGGGCAGACGAGCAGTACTTC